The entry below describes one T cell receptor (beta chain). In this sample, this clonotype turned up a few times. It lacks a known antigen. One base away there is no much larger clone; base qualities are not given. According to the germline V gene (reference sequence), CDR1 reads DFQATT and CDR2 reads SNEGSKA. V lost 1 base and J lost 4 bases; the stretch between them is 8 bases long. The CDR3 measures 13 amino acids from cysteine to phenylalanine. Only the CDR3 region is kept as DNA, spanning 39 bases read in frame from base 1. This specimen comes from a study of T-cell memory formation after mild COVID-19 (dated by TCRdb to the early 2020s). Looking at the study overall: Most TCR sequence clusters were specific to one of the two donors. The cohort was made up of two young adult volunteers, one female and one male, who were previously healthy. In a couple of donors, T-cell clones that expanded and contracted after mild COVID-19 were tracked by sequencing TCRalpha and TCRbeta repertoires over time. The research as a whole found: The study covered only a couple of mild cases, and larger cohorts including severe cases with pre-infection samples were considered necessary. SARS-CoV-2 specificity was not confirmed for the second-wave clones peaking on day 37. Contracting CD4+ clones turned up mainly in the CM and EM memory subsets, whereas EMRA was where CD8+ clones were enriched. From day 15 to 85, contracting clones showed balanced CD4/CD8 phenotypes, whereas a second wave of clones that expanded from day 15 to 37 leaned towards CD4+. The detection of some responding clones in pre-infection memory suggests that pre-existing cross-reactive memory T cells joined the SARS-CoV-2 response.

Ficoll-Paque density gradient centrifugation was the method used to isolate PBMCs. Reads for this sample came from an Illumina NovaSeq 6000. Using 5'RACE with constant-segment primers, TCRalpha and TCRbeta cDNA libraries were constructed, with sample barcodes and unique molecular identifiers added in the process. RNA was extracted from every sample with Trizol reagent. Library amplification was performed in two PCR steps, and a second sample barcode and Illumina TruSeq adapters were introduced in the second step. Sequencing of the libraries was done on an Illumina NovaSeq, producing 2 x 150 bp paired-end reads. The paper's data handling went like this. The reads were demultiplexed and collapsed into UMI-guided consensus sequences using migec v1.2.7. With mixcr v2.1.11, UMI consensuses were aligned to TRA and TRB V and J templates and assembled into clonotypes. Clonotypes were classified as expanded or contracted when called significant by both edgeR and NoisET, with noise models trained on biological replicates. edgeR calls used a false discovery rate-adjusted p below 0.01 and a log2 fold-change threshold of 1. As an exploratory analysis of dynamics, PCA with hierarchical clustering was applied to max-normalized trajectories of the 1000 most abundant clonotypes. Separately sequenced CD4+ and CD8+ repertoires were used to assign a CD4 or CD8 phenotype to each responding clone. TCRdb reanalyzed the raw reads on its own, using fastp at Q25 for trimming and MiXCR for clone calling, and kept in-frame beta chains. Every entry covers one CDR3 protein and lists the most common genes and DNA from its rows. The V and J calls follow TCRdb's processing rather than the paper's. In all, the sample holds about 310,000 distinct CDR3 sequences, and roughly a fifth of those were seen once. The top ten hold around a fifth of the sample.

The sequence derives from a man aged 18 to 35 who had mild COVID-19 (a few samples of this study predate the infection). The sample titles of this study are shuffled in the database, so cell type and time point are left out; the donor was told from shared clones. The sequence is built from TRBV20-1 and TRBJ1-5; the D gene is not confidently resolved. The material sequenced was PBMCs or a T cell subset sorted from them (not recorded which). The CDR3 amino acid sequence is: CSARGRGNQPQHF. The bases are TGCAGTGCTAGAGGTCGGGGTAATCAGCCCCAGCATTTT.